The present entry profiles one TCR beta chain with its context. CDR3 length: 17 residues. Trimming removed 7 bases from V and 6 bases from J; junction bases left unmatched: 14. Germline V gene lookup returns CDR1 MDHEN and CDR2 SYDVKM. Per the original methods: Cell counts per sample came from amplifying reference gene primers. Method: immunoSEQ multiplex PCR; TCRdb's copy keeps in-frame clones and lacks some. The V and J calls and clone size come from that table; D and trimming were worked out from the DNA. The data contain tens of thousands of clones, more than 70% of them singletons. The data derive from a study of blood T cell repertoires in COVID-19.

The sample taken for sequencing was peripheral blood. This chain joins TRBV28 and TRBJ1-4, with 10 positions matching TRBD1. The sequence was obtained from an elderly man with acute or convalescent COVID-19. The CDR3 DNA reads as TGTGCCAGCAATTTTTCCGGACAGGGGGTTTTGGATGAAAAACTGTTTTTT. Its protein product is CASNFSGQGVLDEKLFF. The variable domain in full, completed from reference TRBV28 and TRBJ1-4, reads DVKVTQSSRYLVKRTGEKVFLECVQDMDHENMFWYRQDPGLGLRLIYFSYDVKMKEKGDIPEGYSVSREKKERFSLILESASTNQTSMYLCASNFSGQGVLDEKLFFGSGTQLSVL.